This T cell receptor beta chain was documented in a study of CD8+ T cells in alopecia areata. General study results and limits: Normal skin's resident alphabeta T cells are sequenced alongside lesional scalp T cells.

Lesional scalp punch biopsies and peripheral blood were collected from alopecia areata patients. Note on this clone: Its antigen is unknown.

Deletions cut 0 bases from V and 1 base from J, with 1 base between. The CDR3 has 12 residues. Germline-derived CDR1 and CDR2 are GTSNPN and SVGIG (reference sequence). Sequencing templates came from extracted RNA that was reverse transcribed into cDNA. Repertoires were generated with immunoSEQ multiplex PCR, while TCRdb's copy carries only in-frame clones and drops some. The table has roughly 60,000 clones, around 40% seen once; the top ten hold roughly half. J is TRBJ1-5 and V is TRBV30, with D unresolved. The material sequenced was NKG2D-low CD8+ T cells sorted from blood. The clonotype comes from a human donor with alopecia areata. The chain's CDR3 is CAWSVSNQPQHF. The CDR3 bases are TGTGCCTGGAGTGTAAGCAATCAGCCCCAGCATTTT.